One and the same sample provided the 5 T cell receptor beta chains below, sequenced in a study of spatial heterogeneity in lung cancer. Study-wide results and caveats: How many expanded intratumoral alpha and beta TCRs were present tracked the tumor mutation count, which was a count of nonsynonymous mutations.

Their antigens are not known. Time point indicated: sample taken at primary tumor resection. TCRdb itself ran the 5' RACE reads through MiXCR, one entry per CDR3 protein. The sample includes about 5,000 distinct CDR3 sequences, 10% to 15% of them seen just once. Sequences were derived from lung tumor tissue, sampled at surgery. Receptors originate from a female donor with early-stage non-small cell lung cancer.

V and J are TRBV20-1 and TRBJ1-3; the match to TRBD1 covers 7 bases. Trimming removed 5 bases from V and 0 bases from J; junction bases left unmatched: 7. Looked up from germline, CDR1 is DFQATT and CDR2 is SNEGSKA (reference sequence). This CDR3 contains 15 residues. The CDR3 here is CSAGGQLSSGNTIYF. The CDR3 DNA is TGCAGTGCTGGGGGACAGTTGAGCTCTGGAAACACCATATATTTT.

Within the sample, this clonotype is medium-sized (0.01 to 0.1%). CDR3 DNA: TGCAGTGCTAGAGAATCCAGGGCGGGCACTGAAGCTTTCTTT. This encodes CSARESRAGTEAFF. The chain joins TRBV20-1 to TRBJ1-1; D may be TRBD1 (5 bases). The germline gives CDR1 DFQATT, CDR2 SNEGSKA (reference sequence). The CDR3 extends over 14 amino acids. V lost 0 bases and J lost 4, with 12 bases in between.

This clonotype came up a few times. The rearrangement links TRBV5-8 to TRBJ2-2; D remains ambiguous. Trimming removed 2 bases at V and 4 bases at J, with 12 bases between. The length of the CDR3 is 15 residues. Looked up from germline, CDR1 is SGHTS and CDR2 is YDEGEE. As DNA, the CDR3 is TGTGCCAGCAGCTTAGGATCCGGGCCCACCGGGGAGCTGTTTTTT. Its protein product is CASSLGSGPTGELFF.

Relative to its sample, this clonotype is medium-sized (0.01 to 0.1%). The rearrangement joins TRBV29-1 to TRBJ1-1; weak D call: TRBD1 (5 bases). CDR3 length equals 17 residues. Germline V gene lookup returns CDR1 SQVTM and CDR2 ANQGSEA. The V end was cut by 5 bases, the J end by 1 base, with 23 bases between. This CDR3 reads CSVTRTLSQGSNTEAFF. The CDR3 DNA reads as TGCAGCGTTACACGGACCCTTTCCCAGGGATCGAACACTGAAGCTTTCTTT.

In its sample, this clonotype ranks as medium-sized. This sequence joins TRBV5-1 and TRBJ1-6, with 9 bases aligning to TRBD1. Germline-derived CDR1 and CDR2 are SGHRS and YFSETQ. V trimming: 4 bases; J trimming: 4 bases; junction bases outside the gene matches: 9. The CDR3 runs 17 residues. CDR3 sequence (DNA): TGCGCCAGCAGCGGAGGGACAGGGCGGGAGTATAATTCACCCCTCCACTTT. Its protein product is CASSGGTGREYNSPLHF.